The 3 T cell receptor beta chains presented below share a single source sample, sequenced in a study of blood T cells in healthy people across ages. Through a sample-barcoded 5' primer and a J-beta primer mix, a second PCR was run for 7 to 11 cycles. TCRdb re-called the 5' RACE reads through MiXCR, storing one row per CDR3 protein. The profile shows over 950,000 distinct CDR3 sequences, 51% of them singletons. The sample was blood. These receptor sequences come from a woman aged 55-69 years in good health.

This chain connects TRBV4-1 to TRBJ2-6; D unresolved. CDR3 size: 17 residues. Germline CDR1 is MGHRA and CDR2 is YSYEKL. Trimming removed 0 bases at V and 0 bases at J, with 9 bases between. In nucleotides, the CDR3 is TGCGCCAGCAGCCAAGAGATGACCGGCTCTGGGGCCAACGTCCTGACTTTC. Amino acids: CASSQEMTGSGANVLTF.

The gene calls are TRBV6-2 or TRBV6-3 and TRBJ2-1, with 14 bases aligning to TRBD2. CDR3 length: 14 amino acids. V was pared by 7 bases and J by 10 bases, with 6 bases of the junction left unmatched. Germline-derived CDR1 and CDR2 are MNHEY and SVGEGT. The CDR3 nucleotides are TGTGCCAGCACCCGACTAGCGGGAGGGTGCGAGCAGTTCTTC. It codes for CASTRLAGGCEQFF.

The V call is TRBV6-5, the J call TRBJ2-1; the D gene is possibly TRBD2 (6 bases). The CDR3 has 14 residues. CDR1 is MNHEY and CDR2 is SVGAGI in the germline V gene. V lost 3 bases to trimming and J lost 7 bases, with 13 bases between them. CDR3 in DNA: TGTGCCAGCAGTTATACTGCGAGCGGGAATGAGCAGTTCTTC. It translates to CASSYTASGNEQFF.